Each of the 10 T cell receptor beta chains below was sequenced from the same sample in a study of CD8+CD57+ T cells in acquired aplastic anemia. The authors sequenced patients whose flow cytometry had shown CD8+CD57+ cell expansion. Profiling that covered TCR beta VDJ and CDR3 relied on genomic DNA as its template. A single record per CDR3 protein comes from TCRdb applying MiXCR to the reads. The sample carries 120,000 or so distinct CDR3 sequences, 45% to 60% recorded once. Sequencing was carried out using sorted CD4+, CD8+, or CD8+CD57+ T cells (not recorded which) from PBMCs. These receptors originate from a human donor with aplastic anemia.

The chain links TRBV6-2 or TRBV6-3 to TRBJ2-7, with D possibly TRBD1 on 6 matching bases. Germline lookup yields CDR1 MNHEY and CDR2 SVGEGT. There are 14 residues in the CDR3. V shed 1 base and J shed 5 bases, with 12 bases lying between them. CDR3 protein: CASSYFGGPNEQYF. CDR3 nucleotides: TGTGCCAGCAGTTACTTTGGGGGCCCAAACGAGCAGTACTTC.

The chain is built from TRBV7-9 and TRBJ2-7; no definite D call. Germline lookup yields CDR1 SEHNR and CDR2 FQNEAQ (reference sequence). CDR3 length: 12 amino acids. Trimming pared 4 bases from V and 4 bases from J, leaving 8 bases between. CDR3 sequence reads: CASSSAPYEQYF. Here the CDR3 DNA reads TGTGCCAGCAGCTCGGCGCCATACGAGCAGTACTTC.

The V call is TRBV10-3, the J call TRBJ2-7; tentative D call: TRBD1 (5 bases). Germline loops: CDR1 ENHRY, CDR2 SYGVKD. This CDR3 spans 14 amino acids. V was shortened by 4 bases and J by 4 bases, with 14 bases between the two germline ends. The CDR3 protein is CAISGGFPPYEQYF. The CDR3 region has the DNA TGTGCCATCAGTGGGGGCTTCCCCCCATACGAGCAGTACTTC.

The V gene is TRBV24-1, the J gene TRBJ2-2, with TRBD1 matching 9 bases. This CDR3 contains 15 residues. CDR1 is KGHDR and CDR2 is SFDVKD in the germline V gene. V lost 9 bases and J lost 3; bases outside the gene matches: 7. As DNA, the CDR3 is TGTGCCACCCGACCGGGACAGGGATACACCGGGGAGCTGTTTTTT. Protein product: CATRPGQGYTGELFF.

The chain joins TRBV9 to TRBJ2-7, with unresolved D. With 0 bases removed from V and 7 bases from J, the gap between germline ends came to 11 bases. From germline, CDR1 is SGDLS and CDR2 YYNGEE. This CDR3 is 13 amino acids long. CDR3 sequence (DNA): TGTGCCAGCAGCGTAGCTAACTGGGGAGAGCAGTACTTC. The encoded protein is CASSVANWGEQYF.

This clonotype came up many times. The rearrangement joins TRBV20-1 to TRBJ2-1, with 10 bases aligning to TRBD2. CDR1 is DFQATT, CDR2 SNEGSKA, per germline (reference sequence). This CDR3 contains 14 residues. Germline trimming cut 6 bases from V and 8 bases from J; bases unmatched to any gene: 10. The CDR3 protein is CSANGLAEFYEQFF. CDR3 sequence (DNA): TGCAGTGCCAACGGACTAGCGGAATTCTATGAGCAGTTCTTC.

The CDR3: CASSGRVVEQYF. CDR3 in DNA: TGTGCCAGCAGCGGCAGGGTGGTCGAGCAGTACTTC. This sequence joins TRBV7-9 and TRBJ2-7; the D gene is possibly TRBD1 (5 bases). This CDR3 has 12 amino acids. Germline CDR1 is SEHNR and CDR2 is FQNEAQ (reference sequence). Between the trimmed V and J ends, which lost 5 bases and 6 bases, there was a span of 11 bases.

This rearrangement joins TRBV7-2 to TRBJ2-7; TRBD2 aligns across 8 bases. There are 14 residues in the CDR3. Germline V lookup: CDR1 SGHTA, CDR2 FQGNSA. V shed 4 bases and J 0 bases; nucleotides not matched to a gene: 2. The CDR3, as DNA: TGTGCCAGCAGCTCCACTAGCGGCTCCTACGAGCAGTACTTC. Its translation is CASSSTSGSYEQYF. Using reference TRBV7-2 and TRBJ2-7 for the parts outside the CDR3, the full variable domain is GAGVSQSPSNKVTEKGKDVELRCDPISGHTALYWYRQSLGQGLEFLIYFQGNSAPDKSGLPSDRFSAERTGGSVSTLTIQRTQQEDSAVYLCASSSTSGSYEQYFGPGTRLTVT.

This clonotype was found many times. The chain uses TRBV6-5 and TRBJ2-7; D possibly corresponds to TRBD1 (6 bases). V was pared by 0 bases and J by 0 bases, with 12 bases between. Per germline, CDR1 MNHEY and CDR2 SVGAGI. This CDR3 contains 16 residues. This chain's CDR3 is CASSYSIGGSSYEQYF. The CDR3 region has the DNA TGTGCCAGCAGTTACTCGATTGGGGGCAGCTCCTACGAGCAGTACTTC.

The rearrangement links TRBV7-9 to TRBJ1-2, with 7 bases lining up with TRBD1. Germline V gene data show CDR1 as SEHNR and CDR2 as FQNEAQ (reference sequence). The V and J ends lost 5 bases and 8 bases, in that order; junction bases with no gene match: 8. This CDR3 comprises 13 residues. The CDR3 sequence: CASSTYDRVGYTF. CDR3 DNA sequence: TGTGCCAGCAGCACGTACGACAGGGTAGGCTACACCTTC. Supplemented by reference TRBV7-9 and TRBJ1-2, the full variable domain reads DTGVSQNPRHKITKRGQNVTFRCDPISEHNRLYWYRQTLGQGPEFLTYFQNEAQLEKSRLLSDRFSAERPKGSFSTLEIQRTEQGDSAMYLCASSTYDRVGYTFGSGTRLTVV.